This T cell receptor beta chain came from a study of T cell changes during pregnancy in multiple sclerosis. The length of the CDR3 is 14 residues. V trimming: 5 bases; J trimming: 4 bases; junction bases outside the gene matches: 5. The V gene's germline CDR1 is MNHEY and CDR2 SVGAGI. This clone has only one observation. Profiling relied on immunoSEQ multiplex PCR, and the TCRdb table lists in-frame clones only, not all of them. The sample contains roughly 120,000 clones, approximately 93% of which appear only once. The sample in question was peripheral blood, obtained before pregnancy. The sequence was collected from a female donor with multiple sclerosis, enrolled in a pregnancy study. This sequence joins TRBV6-5 and TRBJ1-2; 9 bases align to TRBD1. Here the CDR3 reads CASSPGQGGYGYTF. DNA for the CDR3: TGTGCCAGCAGTCCGGGACAGGGAGGCTATGGCTACACCTTC.